This paragraph covers one T cell receptor (beta chain) sequence. What it binds is unknown. The data belong to a study of T cell responses to AZD1222 COVID-19 vaccine. Study observations and caveats: There were mostly white British donors and more females than males, and clonal diversity was possibly underestimated.

Sequencing was performed with immunoSEQ multiplex PCR; in TCRdb, only in-frame clones are kept and a portion is missing. Here the sample spans 75,000 to 100,000 clones, more than 90% being singletons. This CDR3 spans 14 amino acids. J lost 6 bases, V lost 5 bases, and 5 bases had no gene match. Germline values: CDR1 SGHNT, CDR2 YENEEA. The J gene is TRBJ2-1, the V gene TRBV11-3; 9 positions match TRBD1. This sample comprised peripheral blood, obtained on day 0 of AZD1222 vaccination. This clonotype was obtained from an adult in good health. As DNA, the CDR3 is TGTGCCAGCAGCAGAGAGACAGGGGGCAATGAGCAGTTCTTC. Translating gives CASSRETGGNEQFF.